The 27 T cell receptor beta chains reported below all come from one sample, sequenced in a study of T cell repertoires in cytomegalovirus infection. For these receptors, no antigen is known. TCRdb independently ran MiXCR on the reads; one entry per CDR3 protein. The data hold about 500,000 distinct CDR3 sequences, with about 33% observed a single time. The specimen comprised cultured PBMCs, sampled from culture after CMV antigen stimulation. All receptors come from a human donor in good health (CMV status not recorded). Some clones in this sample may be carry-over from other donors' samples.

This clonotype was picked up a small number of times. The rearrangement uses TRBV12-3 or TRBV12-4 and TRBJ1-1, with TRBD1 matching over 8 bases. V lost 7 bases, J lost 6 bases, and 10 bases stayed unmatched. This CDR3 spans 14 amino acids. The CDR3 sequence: CASTPGQEVSEAFF. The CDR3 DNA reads TGTGCCAGCACCCCGGGACAGGAGGTCTCTGAAGCTTTCTTT.

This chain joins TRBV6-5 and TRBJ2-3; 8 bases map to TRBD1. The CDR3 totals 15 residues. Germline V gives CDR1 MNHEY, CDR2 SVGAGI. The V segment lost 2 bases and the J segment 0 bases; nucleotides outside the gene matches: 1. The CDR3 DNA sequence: TGTGCCAGCAGTTACCAGGGGGCTAGCACAGATACGCAGTATTTT. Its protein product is CASSYQGASTDTQYF.

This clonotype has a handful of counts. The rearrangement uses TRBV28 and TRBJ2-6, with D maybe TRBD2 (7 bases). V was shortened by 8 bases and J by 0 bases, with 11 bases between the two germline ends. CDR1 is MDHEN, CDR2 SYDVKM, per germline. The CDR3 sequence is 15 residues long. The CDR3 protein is CASGGANSGANVLTF. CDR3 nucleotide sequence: TGTGCCAGCGGGGGGGCAAACTCTGGGGCCAACGTCCTGACTTTC.

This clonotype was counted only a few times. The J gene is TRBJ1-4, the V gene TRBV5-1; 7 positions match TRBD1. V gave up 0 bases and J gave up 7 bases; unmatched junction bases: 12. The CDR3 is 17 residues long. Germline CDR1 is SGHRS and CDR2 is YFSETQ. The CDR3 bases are TGCGCCAGCAGCTTGGGCCTGGGGCAGGGGGGTTTTGAAAAACTGTTTTTT. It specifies CASSLGLGQGGFEKLFF.

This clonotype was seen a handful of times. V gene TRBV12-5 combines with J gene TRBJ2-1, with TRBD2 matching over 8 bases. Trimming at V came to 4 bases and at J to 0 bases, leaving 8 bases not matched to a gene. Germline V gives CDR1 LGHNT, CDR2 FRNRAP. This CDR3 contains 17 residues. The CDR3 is CASGSTRTSSSYNEQFF. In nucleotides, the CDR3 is TGTGCTAGTGGTTCCACCCGGACTAGCAGCTCCTACAATGAGCAGTTCTTC. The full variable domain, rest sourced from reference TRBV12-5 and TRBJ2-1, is DARVTQTPRHKVTEMGQEVTMRCQPILGHNTVFWYRQTMMQGLELLAYFRNRAPLDDSGMPKDRFSAEMPDATLATLKIQPSEPRDSAVYFCASGSTRTSSSYNEQFFGPGTRLTVL.

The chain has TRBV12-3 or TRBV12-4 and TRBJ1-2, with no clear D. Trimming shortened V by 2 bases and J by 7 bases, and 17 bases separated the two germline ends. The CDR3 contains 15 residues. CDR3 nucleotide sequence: TGTGCCAGCAGTTTATGGGATCCCGGGTCGGGTGGCTACACCTTC. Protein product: CASSLWDPGSGGYTF.

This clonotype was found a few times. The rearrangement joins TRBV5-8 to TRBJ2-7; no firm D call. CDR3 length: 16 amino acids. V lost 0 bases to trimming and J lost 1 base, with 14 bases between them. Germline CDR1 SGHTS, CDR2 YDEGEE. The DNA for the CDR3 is TGTGCCAGCAGCTTGGTCCCTCAGGACCCTTCCTACGAGCAGTACGTC. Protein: CASSLVPQDPSYEQYV.

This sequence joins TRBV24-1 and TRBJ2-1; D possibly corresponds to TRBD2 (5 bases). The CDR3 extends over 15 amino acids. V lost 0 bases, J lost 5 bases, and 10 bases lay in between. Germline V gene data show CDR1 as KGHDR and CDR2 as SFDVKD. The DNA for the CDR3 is TGTGCCACCAGTGATTTGACTAGTAGTAACAATGAGCAGTTCTTC. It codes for CATSDLTSSNNEQFF.

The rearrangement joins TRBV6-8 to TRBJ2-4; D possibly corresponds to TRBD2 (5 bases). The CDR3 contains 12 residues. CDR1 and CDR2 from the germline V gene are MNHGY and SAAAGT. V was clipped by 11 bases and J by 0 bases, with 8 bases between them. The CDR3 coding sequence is TGTGCCGCGGGTATAGCCAAAAACATTCAGTACTTC. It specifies CAAGIAKNIQYF.

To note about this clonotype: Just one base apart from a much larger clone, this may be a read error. The CDR3 region is CASSFTNQETQYF. CDR3 nucleotides: TGTGCCAGCAGTTTTACGAATCAAGAGACCCAGTACTTC. The chain couples TRBV27 to TRBJ2-5, with D unresolved. Germline loops: CDR1 MNHEY, CDR2 SMNVEV (reference sequence). With 3 bases removed from V and 2 bases from J, the gap between germline ends came to 7 bases. The CDR3 has 13 amino acids.

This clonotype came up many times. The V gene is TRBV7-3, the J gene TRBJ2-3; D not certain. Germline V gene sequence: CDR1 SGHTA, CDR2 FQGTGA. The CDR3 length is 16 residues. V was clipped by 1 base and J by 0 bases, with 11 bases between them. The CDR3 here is CASSLNGWGSTDTQYF. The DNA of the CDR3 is TGTGCCAGCAGCTTAAATGGTTGGGGTAGCACAGATACGCAGTATTTT.

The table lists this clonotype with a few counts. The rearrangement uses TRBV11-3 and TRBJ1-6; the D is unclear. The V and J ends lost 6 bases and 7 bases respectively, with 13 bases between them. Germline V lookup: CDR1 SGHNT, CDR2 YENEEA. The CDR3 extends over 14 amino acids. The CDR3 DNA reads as TGTGCCAGCAGTAAAGACCATCCCAATTCACCCCTCCACTTT. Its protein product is CASSKDHPNSPLHF.

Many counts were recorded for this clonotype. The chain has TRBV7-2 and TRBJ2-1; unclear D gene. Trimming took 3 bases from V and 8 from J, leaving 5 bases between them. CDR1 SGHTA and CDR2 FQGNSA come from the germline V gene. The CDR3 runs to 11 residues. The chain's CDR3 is CASSFRDEQFF. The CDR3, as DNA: TGTGCCAGCAGCTTTCGGGATGAGCAGTTCTTC.

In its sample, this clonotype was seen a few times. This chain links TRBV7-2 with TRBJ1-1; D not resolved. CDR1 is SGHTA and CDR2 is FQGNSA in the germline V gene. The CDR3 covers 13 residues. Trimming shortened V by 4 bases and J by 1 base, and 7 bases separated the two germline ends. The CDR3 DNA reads TGTGCCAGCAGCTCCGCACCGAACACTGAAGCTTTCTTT. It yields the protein CASSSAPNTEAFF.

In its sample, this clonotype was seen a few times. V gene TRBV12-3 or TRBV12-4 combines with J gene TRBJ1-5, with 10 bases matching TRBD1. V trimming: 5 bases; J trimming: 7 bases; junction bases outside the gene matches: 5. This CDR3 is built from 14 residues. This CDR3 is CASSPTGGRQPQHF. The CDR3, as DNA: TGTGCCAGCAGTCCGACAGGGGGCAGGCAGCCCCAGCATTTT.

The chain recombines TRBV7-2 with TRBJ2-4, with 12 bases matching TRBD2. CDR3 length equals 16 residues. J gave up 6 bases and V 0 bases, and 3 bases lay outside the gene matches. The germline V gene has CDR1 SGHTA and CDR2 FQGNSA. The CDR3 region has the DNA TGTGCCAGCAGCTTAGCACCTAGCGGGAGGGGAAACATTCAGTACTTC. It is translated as CASSLAPSGRGNIQYF.

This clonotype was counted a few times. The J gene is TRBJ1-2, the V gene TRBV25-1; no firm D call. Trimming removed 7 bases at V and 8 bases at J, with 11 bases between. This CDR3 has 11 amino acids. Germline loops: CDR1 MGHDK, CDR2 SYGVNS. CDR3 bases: TGTGCCAGCACTGATACTAGAGGCTACACCTTC. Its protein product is CASTDTRGYTF.

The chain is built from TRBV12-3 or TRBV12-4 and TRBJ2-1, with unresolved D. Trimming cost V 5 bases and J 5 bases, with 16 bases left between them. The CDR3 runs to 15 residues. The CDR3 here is CASSPPRLGHNEQFF. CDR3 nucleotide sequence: TGTGCCAGCAGTCCACCCCGCCTAGGCCACAATGAGCAGTTCTTC.

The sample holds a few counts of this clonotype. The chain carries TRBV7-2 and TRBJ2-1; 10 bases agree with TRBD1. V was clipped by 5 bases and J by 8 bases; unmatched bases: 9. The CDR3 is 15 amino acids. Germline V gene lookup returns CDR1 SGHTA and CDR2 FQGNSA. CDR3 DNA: TGTGCCAGCAGCCTGCGACAGGGGGCTTTGGATGAGCAGTTCTTC. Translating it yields CASSLRQGALDEQFF.

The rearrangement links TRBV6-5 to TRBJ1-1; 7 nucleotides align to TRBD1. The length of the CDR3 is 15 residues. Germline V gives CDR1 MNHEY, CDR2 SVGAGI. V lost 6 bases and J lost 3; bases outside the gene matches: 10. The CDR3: CASRDDRVGYTEAFF. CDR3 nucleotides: TGTGCCAGCAGAGACGACAGGGTCGGGTACACTGAAGCTTTCTTT.

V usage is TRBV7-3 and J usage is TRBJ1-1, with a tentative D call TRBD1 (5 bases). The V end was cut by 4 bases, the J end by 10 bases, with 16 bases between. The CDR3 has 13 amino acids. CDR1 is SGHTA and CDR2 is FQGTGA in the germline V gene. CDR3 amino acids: CASSSPRYRRAFF. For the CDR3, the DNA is TGTGCCAGCAGCTCCCCGAGATACAGGCGAGCTTTCTTT.

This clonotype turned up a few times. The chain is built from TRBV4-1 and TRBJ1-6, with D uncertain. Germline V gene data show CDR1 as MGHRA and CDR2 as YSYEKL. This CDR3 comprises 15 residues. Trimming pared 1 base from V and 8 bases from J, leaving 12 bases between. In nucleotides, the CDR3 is TGCGCCAGCAGCCAAGGTCTCGGGGAAGATTCACCCCTCCACTTT. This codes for CASSQGLGEDSPLHF.

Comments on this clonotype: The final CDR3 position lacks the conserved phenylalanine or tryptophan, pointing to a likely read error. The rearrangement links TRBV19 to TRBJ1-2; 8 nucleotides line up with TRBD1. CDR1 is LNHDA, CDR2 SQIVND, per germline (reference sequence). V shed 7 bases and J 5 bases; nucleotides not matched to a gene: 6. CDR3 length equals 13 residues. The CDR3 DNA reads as TGTGCCAGTAAATGGACAGGGAGGTATGGCTACACCTCC. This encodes CASKWTGRYGYTS.

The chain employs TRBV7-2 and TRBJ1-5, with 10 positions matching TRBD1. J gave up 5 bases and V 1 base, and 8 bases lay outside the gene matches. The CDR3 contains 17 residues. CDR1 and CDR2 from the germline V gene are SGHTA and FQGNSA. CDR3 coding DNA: TGTGCCAGCAGCTTAGGGTTATGGGACAGGGGTGATCAGCCCCAGCATTTT. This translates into CASSLGLWDRGDQPQHF.

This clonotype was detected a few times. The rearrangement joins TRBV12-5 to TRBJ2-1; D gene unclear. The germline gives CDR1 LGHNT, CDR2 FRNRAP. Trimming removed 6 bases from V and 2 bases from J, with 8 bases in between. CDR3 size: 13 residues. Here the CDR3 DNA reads TGTGCTAGTGGCCCCGACCCCTACAATGAGCAGTTCTTC. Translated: CASGPDPYNEQFF.

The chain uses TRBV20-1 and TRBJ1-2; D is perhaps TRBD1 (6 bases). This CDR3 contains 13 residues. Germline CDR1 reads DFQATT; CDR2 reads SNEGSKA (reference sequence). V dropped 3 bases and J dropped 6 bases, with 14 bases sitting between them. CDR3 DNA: TGCAGTGCTAGGGGAGGGGCAGGGGATGGCTACACCTTC. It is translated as CSARGGAGDGYTF.

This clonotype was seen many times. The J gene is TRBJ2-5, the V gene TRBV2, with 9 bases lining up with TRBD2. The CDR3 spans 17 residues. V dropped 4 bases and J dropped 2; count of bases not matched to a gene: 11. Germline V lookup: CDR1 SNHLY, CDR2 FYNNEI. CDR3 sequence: CASSGGTTSGPQETQYF. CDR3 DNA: TGTGCCAGCAGTGGGGGAACAACTAGCGGGCCACAAGAGACCCAGTACTTC.